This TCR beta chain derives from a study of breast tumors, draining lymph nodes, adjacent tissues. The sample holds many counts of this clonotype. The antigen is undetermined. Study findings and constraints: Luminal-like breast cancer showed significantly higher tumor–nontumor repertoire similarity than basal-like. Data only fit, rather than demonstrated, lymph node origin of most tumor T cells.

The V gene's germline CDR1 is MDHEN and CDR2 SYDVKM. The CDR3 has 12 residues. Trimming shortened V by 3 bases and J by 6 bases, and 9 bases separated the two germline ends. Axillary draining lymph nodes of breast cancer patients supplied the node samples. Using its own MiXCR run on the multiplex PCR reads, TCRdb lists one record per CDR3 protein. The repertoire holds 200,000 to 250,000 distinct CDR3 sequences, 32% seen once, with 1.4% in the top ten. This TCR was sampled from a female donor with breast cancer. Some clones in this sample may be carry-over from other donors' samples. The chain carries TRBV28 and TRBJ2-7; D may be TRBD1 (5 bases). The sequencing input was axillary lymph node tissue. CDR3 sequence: CASSFIRAEQYF. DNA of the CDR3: TGTGCCAGCAGTTTTATCAGGGCCGAGCAGTACTTC.